This T cell receptor (beta chain) was recovered during a study of blood T cells in healthy people across ages. The second PCR ran about 7 to 12 cycles with a sample-barcoded 5' primer and J-beta primers. MiXCR was run by TCRdb on the 5' RACE reads, yielding one entry per CDR3 protein. This table holds 710,000 or so distinct CDR3 sequences, about a third found once. The CDR3 has 15 residues. Trimming removed 6 bases from V and 6 bases from J; junction bases left unmatched: 10. Germline V gene sequence: CDR1 LNHDA, CDR2 SQIVND (reference sequence). V gene TRBV19 combines with J gene TRBJ2-3, with 9 bases matching TRBD1. This clonotype was sampled from an elderly woman in good health. The sample was blood. The CDR3 bases are TGTGCCAGTAGGCCTCCGGGACAGGGTTCGGATACGCAGTATTTT. This gives the protein CASRPPGQGSDTQYF.